The clone carrying this T cell receptor beta chain was counted between two and nine times. Sequenced material consisted of expressed TCRB transcripts (all of the isolated RNA was reverse transcribed). Libraries were prepared by immunoSEQ multiplex PCR; TCRdb keeps only in-frame clonotypes and omits some of them. The sample consists of over 150,000 clones, around 8% of them appearing once. Germline V gene lookup returns CDR1 LGHNA and CDR2 YSLEER. This CDR3 is 15 amino acids long. The trim removed 0 bases at V and 5 bases at J, leaving 4 bases unmatched. These data belong to a study of beta chain features in type 1 diabetes.

The sample was central memory CD4+ T cells from blood. This chain uses TRBV4-3 with TRBJ2-7; 10 bases agree with TRBD1. The sequence was obtained from a man aged 18 to 29 in good health. DNA of the CDR3: TGCGCCAGCAGCCAAGAGGGGGGACAGGGGAACGAGCAGTACTTC. Protein product: CASSQEGGQGNEQYF.